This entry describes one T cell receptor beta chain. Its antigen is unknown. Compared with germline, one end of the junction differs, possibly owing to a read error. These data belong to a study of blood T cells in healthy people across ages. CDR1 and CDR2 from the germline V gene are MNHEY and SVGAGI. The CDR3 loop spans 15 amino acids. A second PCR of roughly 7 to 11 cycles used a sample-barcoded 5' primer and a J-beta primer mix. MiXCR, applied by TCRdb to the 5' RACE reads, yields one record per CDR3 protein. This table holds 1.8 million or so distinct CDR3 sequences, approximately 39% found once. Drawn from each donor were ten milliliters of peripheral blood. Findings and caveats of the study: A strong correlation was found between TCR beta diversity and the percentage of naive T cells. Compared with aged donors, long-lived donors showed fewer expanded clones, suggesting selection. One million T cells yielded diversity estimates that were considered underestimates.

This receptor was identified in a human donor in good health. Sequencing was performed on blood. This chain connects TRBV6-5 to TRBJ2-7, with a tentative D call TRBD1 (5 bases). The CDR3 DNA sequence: TGTGCCAGCAGTTACTCGGGGCAGGGAATCTACGAGCAGGACTTC. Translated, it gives CASSYSGQGIYEQDF.